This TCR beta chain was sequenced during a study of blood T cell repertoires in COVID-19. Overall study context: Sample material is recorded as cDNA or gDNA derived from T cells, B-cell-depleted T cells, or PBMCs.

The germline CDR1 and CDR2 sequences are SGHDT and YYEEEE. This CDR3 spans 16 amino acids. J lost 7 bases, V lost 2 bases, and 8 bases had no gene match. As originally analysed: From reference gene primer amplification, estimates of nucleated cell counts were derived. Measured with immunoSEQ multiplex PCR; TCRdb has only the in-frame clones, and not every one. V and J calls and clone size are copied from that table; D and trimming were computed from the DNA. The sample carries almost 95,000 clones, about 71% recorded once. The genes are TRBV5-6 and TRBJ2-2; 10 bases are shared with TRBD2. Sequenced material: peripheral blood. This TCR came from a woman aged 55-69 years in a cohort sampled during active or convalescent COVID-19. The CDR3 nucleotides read TGTGCCAGCAGCTTCTCGAGCGGGGGGGCCTACGGGGAGCTGTTTTTT. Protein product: CASSFSSGGAYGELFF.